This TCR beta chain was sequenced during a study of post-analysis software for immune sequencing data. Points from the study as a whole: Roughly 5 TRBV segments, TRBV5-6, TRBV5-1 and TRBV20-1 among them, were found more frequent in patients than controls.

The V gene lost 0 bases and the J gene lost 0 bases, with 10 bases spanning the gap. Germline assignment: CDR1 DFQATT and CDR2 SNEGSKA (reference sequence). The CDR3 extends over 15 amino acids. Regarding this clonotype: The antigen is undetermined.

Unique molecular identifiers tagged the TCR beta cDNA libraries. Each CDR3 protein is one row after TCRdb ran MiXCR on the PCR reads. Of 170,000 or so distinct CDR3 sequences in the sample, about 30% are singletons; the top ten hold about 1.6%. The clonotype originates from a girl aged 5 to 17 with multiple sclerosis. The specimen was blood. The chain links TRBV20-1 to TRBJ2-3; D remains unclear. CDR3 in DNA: TGCAGTGCTAGAGATCTGGGGTCTAGCACAGATACGCAGTATTTT. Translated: CSARDLGSSTDTQYF.